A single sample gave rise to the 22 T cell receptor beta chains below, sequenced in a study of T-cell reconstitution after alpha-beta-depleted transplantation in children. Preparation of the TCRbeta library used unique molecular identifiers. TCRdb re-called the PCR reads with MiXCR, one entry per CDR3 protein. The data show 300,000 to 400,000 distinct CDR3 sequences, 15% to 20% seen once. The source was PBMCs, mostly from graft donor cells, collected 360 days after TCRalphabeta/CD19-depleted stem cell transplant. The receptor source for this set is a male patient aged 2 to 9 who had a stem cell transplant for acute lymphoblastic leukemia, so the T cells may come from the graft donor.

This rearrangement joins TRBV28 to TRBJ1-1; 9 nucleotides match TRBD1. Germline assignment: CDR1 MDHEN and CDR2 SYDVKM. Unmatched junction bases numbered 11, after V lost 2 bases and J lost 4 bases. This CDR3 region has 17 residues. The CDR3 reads CASSLGRTGVWGTEAFF. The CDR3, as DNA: TGTGCCAGCAGTTTAGGGCGGACAGGGGTTTGGGGCACTGAAGCTTTCTTT.

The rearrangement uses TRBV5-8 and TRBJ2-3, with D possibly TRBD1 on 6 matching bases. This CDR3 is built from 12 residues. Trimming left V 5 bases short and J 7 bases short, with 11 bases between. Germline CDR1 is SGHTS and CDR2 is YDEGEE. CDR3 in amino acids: CASSRDRNTQYF. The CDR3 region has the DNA TGTGCCAGCAGTCGCGACAGGAATACGCAGTATTTT.

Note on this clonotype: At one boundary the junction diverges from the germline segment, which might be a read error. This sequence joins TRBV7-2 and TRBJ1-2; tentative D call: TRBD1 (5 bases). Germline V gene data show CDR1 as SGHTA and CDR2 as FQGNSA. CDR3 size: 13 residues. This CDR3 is CAGSERQTYGYTF. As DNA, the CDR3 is TGTGCCGGCAGCGAGCGACAGACCTATGGCTACACCTTC. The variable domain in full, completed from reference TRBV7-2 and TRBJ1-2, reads GAGVSQSPSNKVTEKGKDVELRCDPISGHTALYWYRQSLGQGLEFLIYFQGNSAPDKSGLPSDRFSAERTGGSVSTLTIQRTQQEDSAVYLCAGSERQTYGYTFGSGTRLTVV.

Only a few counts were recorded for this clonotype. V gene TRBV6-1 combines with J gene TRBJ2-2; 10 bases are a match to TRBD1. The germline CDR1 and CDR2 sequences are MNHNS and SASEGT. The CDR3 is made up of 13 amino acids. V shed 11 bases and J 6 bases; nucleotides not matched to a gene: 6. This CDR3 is CAGGQGRAGELFF. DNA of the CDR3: TGTGCCGGGGGACAGGGGAGGGCCGGGGAGCTGTTTTTT.

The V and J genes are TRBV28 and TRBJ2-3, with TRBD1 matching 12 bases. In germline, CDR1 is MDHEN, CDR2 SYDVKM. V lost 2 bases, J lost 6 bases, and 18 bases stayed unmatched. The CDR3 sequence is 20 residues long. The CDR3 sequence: CASSLPHRPGQGAVGDTQYF. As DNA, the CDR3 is TGTGCCAGCAGTTTACCCCACCGGCCGGGACAGGGGGCAGTTGGGGATACGCAGTATTTT. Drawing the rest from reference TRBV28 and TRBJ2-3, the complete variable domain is DVKVTQSSRYLVKRTGEKVFLECVQDMDHENMFWYRQDPGLGLRLIYFSYDVKMKEKGDIPEGYSVSREKKERFSLILESASTNQTSMYLCASSLPHRPGQGAVGDTQYFGPGTRLTVL.

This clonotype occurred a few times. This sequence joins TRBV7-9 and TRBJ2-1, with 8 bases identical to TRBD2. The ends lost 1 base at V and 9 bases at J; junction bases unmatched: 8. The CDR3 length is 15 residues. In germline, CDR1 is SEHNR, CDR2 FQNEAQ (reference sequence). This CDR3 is CASSLGAGGSFEQFF. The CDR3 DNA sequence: TGTGCCAGCAGCTTAGGTGCGGGAGGCTCGTTTGAGCAGTTCTTC.

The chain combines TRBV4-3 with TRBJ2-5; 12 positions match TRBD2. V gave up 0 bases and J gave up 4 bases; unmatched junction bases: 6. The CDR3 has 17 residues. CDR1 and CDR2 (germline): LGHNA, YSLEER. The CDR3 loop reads CASSQEPRLAGVETQYF. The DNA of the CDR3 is TGCGCCAGCAGCCAAGAGCCTAGACTAGCGGGAGTAGAGACCCAGTACTTC.

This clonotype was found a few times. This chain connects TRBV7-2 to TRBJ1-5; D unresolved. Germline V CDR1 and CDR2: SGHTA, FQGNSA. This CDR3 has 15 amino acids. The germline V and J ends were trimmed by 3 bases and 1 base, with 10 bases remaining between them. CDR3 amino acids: CASSFIHLSNQPQHF. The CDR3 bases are TGTGCCAGCAGCTTTATCCACCTCAGCAATCAGCCCCAGCATTTT.

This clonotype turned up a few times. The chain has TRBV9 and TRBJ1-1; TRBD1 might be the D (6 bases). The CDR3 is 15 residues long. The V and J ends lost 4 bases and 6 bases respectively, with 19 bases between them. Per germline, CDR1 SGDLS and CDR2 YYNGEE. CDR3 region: CASSPPEGGRSEAFF. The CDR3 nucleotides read TGTGCCAGCAGCCCCCCTGAAGGGGGGAGGTCTGAAGCTTTCTTT.

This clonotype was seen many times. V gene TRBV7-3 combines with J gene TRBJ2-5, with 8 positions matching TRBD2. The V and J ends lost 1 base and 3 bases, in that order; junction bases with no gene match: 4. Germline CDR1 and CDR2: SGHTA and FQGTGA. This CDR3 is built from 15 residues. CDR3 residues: CASSLNGLAEETQYF. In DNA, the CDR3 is TGTGCCAGCAGCTTAAACGGACTAGCTGAAGAGACCCAGTACTTC.

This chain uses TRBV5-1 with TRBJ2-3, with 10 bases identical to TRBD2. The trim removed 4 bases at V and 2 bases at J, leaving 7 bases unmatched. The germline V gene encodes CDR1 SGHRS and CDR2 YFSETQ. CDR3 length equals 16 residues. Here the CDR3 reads CASSLGTSVATDTQYF. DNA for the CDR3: TGCGCCAGCAGCCTCGGGACTAGCGTGGCCACAGATACGCAGTATTTT.

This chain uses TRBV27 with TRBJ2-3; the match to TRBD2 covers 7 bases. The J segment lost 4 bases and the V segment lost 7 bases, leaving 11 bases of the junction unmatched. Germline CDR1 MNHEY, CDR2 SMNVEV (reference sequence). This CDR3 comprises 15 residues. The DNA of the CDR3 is TGTGCCAGCACTAGAGGGGAGGGCCGTGCAGATACGCAGTATTTT. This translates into CASTRGEGRADTQYF.

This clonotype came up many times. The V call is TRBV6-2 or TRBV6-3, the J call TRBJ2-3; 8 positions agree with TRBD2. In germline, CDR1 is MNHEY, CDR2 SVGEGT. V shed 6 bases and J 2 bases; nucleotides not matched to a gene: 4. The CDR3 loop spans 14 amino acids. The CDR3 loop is CASRVAGSTDTQYF. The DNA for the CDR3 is TGTGCCAGCAGGGTAGCGGGATCCACAGATACGCAGTATTTT.

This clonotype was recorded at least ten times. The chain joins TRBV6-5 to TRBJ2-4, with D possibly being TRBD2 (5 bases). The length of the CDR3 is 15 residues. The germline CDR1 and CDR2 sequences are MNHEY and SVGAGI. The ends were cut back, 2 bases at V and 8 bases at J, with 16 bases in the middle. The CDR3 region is CASSYLSPDGDIQYF. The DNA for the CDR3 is TGTGCCAGCAGTTACCTATCCCCCGACGGGGACATTCAGTACTTC.

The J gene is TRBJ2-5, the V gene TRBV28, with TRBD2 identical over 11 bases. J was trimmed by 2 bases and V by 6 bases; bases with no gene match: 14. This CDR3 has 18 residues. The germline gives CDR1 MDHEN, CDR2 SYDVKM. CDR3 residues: CASRPPGLAASRQETQYF. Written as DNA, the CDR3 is TGTGCCAGCAGACCCCCGGGACTAGCGGCCAGTAGGCAAGAGACCCAGTACTTC.

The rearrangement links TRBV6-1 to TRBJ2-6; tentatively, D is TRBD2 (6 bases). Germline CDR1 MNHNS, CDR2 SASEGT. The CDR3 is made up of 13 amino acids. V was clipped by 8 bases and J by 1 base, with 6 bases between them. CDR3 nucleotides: TGTGCCAGCGGGGGGTCTGGGGCCAACGTCCTGACTTTC. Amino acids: CASGGSGANVLTF.

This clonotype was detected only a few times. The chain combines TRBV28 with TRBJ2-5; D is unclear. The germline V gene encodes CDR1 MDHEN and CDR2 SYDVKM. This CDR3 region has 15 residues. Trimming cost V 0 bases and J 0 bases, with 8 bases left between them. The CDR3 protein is CASSLWARDQETQYF. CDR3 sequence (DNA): TGTGCCAGCAGTTTATGGGCTAGGGACCAAGAGACCCAGTACTTC. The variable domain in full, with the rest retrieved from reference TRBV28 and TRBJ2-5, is DVKVTQSSRYLVKRTGEKVFLECVQDMDHENMFWYRQDPGLGLRLIYFSYDVKMKEKGDIPEGYSVSREKKERFSLILESASTNQTSMYLCASSLWARDQETQYFGPGTRLLVL.

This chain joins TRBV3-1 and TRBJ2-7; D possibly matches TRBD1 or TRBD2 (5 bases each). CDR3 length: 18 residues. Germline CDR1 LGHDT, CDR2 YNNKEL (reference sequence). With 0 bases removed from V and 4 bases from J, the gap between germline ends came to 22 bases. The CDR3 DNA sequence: TGTGCCAGCAGCCAAGAGGTCGGGCGCTGGGGGTTAGCATACGAGCAGTACTTC. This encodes CASSQEVGRWGLAYEQYF.

Here the CDR3 DNA reads TGTGCCAGCACCATAGCGGGCACAGATACGCAGTATTTT. Its protein product is CASTIAGTDTQYF. V gene TRBV5-6 combines with J gene TRBJ2-3, with D tentatively TRBD2 (6 bases). V lost 6 bases, J lost 1 base, and 9 bases lay in between. Germline lookup yields CDR1 SGHDT and CDR2 YYEEEE. This CDR3 has 13 residues. The complete variable domain, with remaining parts taken from reference TRBV5-6 and TRBJ2-3, reads DAGVTQSPTHLIKTRGQQVTLRCSPKSGHDTVSWYQQALGQGPQFIFQYYEEEERQRGNFPDRFSGHQFPNYSSELNVNALLLGDSALYLCASTIAGTDTQYFGPGTRLTVL.

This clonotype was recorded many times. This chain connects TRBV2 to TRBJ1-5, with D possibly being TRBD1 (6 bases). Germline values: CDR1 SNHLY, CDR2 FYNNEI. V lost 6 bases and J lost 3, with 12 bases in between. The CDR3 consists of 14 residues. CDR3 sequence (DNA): TGTGCCAGCAGCGCGGACAGTTTCAATCAGCCCCAGCATTTT. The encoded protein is CASSADSFNQPQHF.

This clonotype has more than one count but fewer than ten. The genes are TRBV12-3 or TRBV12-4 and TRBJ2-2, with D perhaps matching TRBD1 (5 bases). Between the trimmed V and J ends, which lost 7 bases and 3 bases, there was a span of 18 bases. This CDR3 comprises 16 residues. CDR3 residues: CASTNSQGGYTGELFF. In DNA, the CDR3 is TGTGCCAGCACTAACAGTCAGGGTGGTTACACCGGGGAGCTGTTTTTT.

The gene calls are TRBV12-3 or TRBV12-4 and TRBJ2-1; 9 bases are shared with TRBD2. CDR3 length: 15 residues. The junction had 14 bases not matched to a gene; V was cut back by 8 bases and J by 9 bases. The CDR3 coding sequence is TGTGCCAGCGGAGCAAATAGCGGGAGAGTGGGTGAGCAGTTCTTC. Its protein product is CASGANSGRVGEQFF.